Each of the 16 T cell receptor beta chains below was sequenced from the same sample in a study of blood T cell repertoires in COVID-19. Assay used: immunoSEQ multiplex PCR; TCRdb lists only in-frame clones, some missing. The sample holds under 300,000 clones; approximately 85% are singletons and the top ten take 1.5% to 2%. What was sequenced was PBMCs or T cells enriched from blood (not recorded which). The receptor source for this set is a woman in her forties or fifties who had recovered from COVID-19.

V and J are TRBV27 and TRBJ1-5; the D is unclear. This CDR3 has 15 amino acids. From germline, CDR1 is MNHEY and CDR2 SMNVEV (reference sequence). The germline V and J ends were trimmed by 6 bases and 1 base, with 13 bases remaining between them. The CDR3 coding sequence is TGTGCCAGCAGCACGGACGGGGAGAGCAATCAGCCCCAGCATTTT. It is translated as CASSTDGESNQPQHF.

The chain is built from TRBV5-4 and TRBJ1-2; D possibly corresponds to TRBD1 (5 bases). The ends were cut back, 0 bases at V and 8 bases at J, with 14 bases in the middle. Germline V CDR1 and CDR2: SGHNT, YYREEE (reference sequence). CDR3 length equals 14 residues. CDR3 sequence (DNA): TGTGCCAGCAGCTTGGACGGCAGGGTCCAGGGCTACACCTTC. Protein sequence: CASSLDGRVQGYTF.

This clone was counted a few times. The chain recombines TRBV9 with TRBJ2-1; 9 positions agree with TRBD2. In germline, CDR1 is SGDLS, CDR2 YYNGEE. The CDR3 length is 15 residues. With 3 bases clipped from V and 4 bases from J, the junction kept 5 bases outside the gene matches. CDR3 residues: CASSDGLAHYNEQFF. The CDR3 DNA sequence: TGTGCCAGCAGCGACGGACTAGCGCATTACAATGAGCAGTTCTTC.

A few counts support this clone. This chain links TRBV5-6 with TRBJ1-3; D unclear. This CDR3 is 13 amino acids long. Germline CDR1 SGHDT, CDR2 YYEEEE. Deletions cut 6 bases from V and 4 bases from J, with 11 bases between. The CDR3 DNA sequence: TGTGCCAGCACCGGGTGGAGCGGAAACACCATATATTTT. This codes for CASTGWSGNTIYF.

The CDR3 DNA follows: TGCGCCAGCAGCTTTAGGCTAGCGGACACCGGGGAGCTGTTTTTT. It specifies CASSFRLADTGELFF. The chain links TRBV5-1 to TRBJ2-2; the match to TRBD2 covers 7 bases. The CDR3 consists of 15 residues. CDR1 and CDR2 from the germline V gene are SGHRS and YFSETQ. V was pared by 2 bases and J by 3 bases, with 4 bases of the junction left unmatched.

This clone was observed a single time. The chain uses TRBV5-1 and TRBJ1-6; a weak D match, TRBD1 (6 bases). The CDR3 totals 14 residues. Germline assignment: CDR1 SGHRS and CDR2 YFSETQ. Trimming pared 4 bases from V and 6 bases from J, leaving 11 bases between. DNA for the CDR3: TGCGCCAGCAGCAGCGGACAGAGTAATTCACCCCTCCACTTT. Translation gives CASSSGQSNSPLHF.

V gene TRBV10-3 combines with J gene TRBJ2-1, with D possibly matching TRBD2 (6 bases). V was cut by 6 bases and J by 6 bases, with 12 bases left in between. There are 13 residues in the CDR3. Germline V gene lookup returns CDR1 ENHRY and CDR2 SYGVKD. The CDR3 here is CAIRGGGINEQFF. Here the CDR3 DNA reads TGTGCCATCAGGGGAGGAGGGATCAATGAGCAGTTCTTC.

This rearrangement joins TRBV7-9 to TRBJ1-6; 7 nucleotides match TRBD1. V lost 1 base, J lost 7 bases, and 16 bases stayed unmatched. This CDR3 comprises 19 residues. In germline, CDR1 is SEHNR, CDR2 FQNEAQ (reference sequence). CDR3 sequence reads: CASSLDSTGGGLGNSPLHF. The CDR3 DNA follows: TGTGCCAGCAGCTTAGACTCAACGGGAGGGGGCCTAGGGAATTCACCCCTCCACTTT.

This clone has at least ten counts. The V gene is TRBV7-9, the J gene TRBJ1-1; D ambiguous. V was cut by 1 base and J by 7 bases, with 7 bases left in between. The CDR3 is 12 residues long. Germline CDR1 SEHNR, CDR2 FQNEAQ (reference sequence). The CDR3 nucleotides read TGTGCCAGCAGCTTAGTGGCGGATGAAGCTTTCTTT. Protein sequence: CASSLVADEAFF.

In its sample, this clone was seen once. The V and J genes are TRBV27 and TRBJ2-1, with D unclear. Trimming removed 2 bases from V and 0 bases from J, with 8 bases in between. Germline CDR1 MNHEY, CDR2 SMNVEV (reference sequence). There are 15 residues in the CDR3. The CDR3 DNA follows: TGTGCCAGCAGTTTAAAACCAGTCTCCTACAATGAGCAGTTCTTC. Its translation: CASSLKPVSYNEQFF.

This sequence joins TRBV19 and TRBJ2-4; 7 bases align to TRBD1. V lost 0 bases to trimming and J lost 3 bases; unmatched junction nucleotides: 11. CDR1 and CDR2 from the germline V gene are LNHDA and SQIVND (reference sequence). The CDR3 is 18 amino acids. The CDR3 here is CASSIDKGGRLHKNIQYF. CDR3 sequence (DNA): TGTGCCAGTAGTATAGACAAAGGGGGCAGACTACACAAAAACATTCAGTACTTC.

The CDR3 DNA sequence: TGTGCCAGCCGAGGGACAGGGGACTACAATGAGCAGTTCTTC. Amino acids: CASRGTGDYNEQFF. The V gene is TRBV25-1, the J gene TRBJ2-1; 10 bases are a match to TRBD1. CDR3 size: 14 residues. V dropped 8 bases and J dropped 3; count of bases not matched to a gene: 4. In germline, CDR1 is MGHDK, CDR2 SYGVNS.

V is TRBV18 and J is TRBJ2-1; 7 nucleotides line up with TRBD1. The junction had 7 bases not matched to a gene; V was cut back by 2 bases and J by 3 bases. The V gene's germline CDR1 is KGHSH and CDR2 LQKENI. The CDR3 sequence is 16 residues long. The CDR3 region has the DNA TGTGCCAGCTCACCAATCCCGGGACAGATCTACAATGAGCAGTTCTTC. Its protein product is CASSPIPGQIYNEQFF.

The chain has TRBV7-6 and TRBJ2-2; 11 bases align to TRBD2. In germline, CDR1 is SGHVS, CDR2 FNYEAQ. The CDR3 has 17 amino acids. J gave up 4 bases and V 1 base, and 5 bases lay outside the gene matches. CDR3 protein: CASSLGGGTSGTGELFF. CDR3 DNA: TGTGCCAGCAGCTTAGGGGGTGGGACTAGCGGCACCGGGGAGCTGTTTTTT.

This clone is a singleton in its sample. V usage is TRBV6-6 and J usage is TRBJ1-6, with D possibly matching TRBD1 (5 bases). Trimming removed 6 bases at V and 7 bases at J, with 13 bases between. There are 14 residues in the CDR3. CDR1 is MNHNY and CDR2 is SVGAGI in the germline V gene (reference sequence). The CDR3 DNA reads TGTGCCAGCAGGACCGGGACTCAAAATTCACCCCTCCACTTT. Protein: CASRTGTQNSPLHF.

This sequence joins TRBV27 and TRBJ1-1; TRBD1 might be the D (6 bases). V was clipped by 9 bases and J by 0 bases, with 17 bases between them. From germline, CDR1 is MNHEY and CDR2 SMNVEV (reference sequence). CDR3 size: 15 residues. CDR3 protein: CASSLGAPMNTEAFF. Written as DNA, the CDR3 is TGTGCCAGTTCCTTGGGGGCACCAATGAACACTGAAGCTTTCTTT.